These 24 T cell receptor beta chains were all obtained from the same sample, sequenced in a study of T cells in Graves' hyperthyroidism and ophthalmopathy. Amplification of TCR beta CDR3 regions used RNA as the template. An initial round of RT-PCR targeting the TCR CDR3 relied on the HTBI primer set. TCRdb ran MiXCR on the multiplex PCR reads and lists one entry per CDR3 protein. The table has some 350,000 distinct CDR3 sequences, about 25% seen once. Sequencing was performed on blood. These TCRs come from a man in his fifties with Graves' hyperthyroidism.

The table lists this clonotype with many counts. The chain is built from TRBV24-1 and TRBJ2-1; 8 bases agree with TRBD1. V dropped 3 bases and J dropped 15; count of bases not matched to a gene: 6. The CDR3 totals 12 residues. CDR1 and CDR2 from the germline V gene are KGHDR and SFDVKD. The CDR3 reads CATSDLTGVRFF. The CDR3, as DNA: TGTGCCACCAGTGATCTGACAGGGGTGAGGTTCTTC.

This clonotype was counted between two and nine times. The chain links TRBV5-1 to TRBJ2-1, with TRBD1 matching 9 bases. Germline V lookup: CDR1 SGHRS, CDR2 YFSETQ. The junction had 10 bases not matched to a gene; V was cut back by 4 bases and J by 8 bases. The CDR3 runs to 15 residues. CDR3 protein: CASSPAGTGSHEQFF. Written as DNA, the CDR3 is TGCGCCAGCAGCCCTGCCGGGACAGGGTCCCATGAGCAGTTCTTC.

This clonotype was recorded many times. This chain connects TRBV11-2 to TRBJ2-1, with a possible D match to TRBD2 (7 bases). Between the trimmed V and J ends, which lost 3 bases and 2 bases, there was a span of 14 bases. The CDR3 runs 16 residues. Germline CDR1 SGHAT, CDR2 FQNNGV. This chain's CDR3 is CASSLGGATAYNEQFF. CDR3 sequence (DNA): TGTGCCAGCAGCTTGGGGGGGGCGACTGCCTACAATGAGCAGTTCTTC.

This clonotype was detected only a few times. The chain is built from TRBV12-3 or TRBV12-4 and TRBJ1-3; 8 bases align to TRBD1. This CDR3 region has 17 residues. The V and J ends lost 0 bases and 4 bases, in that order; junction bases with no gene match: 8. The CDR3 nucleotides are TGTGCCAGCAGTTTAGCTCGAACCAGGGGGCTCGGAAACACCATATATTTT. Protein: CASSLARTRGLGNTIYF.

This clonotype was counted a few times. The chain carries TRBV12-3 or TRBV12-4 and TRBJ1-2; no reliable D call. Trimming shortened V by 5 bases and J by 8 bases, and 18 bases separated the two germline ends. This CDR3 comprises 14 residues. The CDR3 DNA reads as TGTGCCAGCAGTCCCGGGGTGGTAGCGGGAGGCTACACCTTC. Translating it yields CASSPGVVAGGYTF.

A few counts support this clonotype. The rearrangement joins TRBV6-1 to TRBJ1-5; 8 bases agree with TRBD1. The V gene end was trimmed by 4 bases and the J gene end by 0 bases; junction bases not matched to a gene: 17. Germline CDR1 reads MNHNS; CDR2 reads SASEGT. The CDR3 has 20 amino acids. The CDR3, as DNA: TGTGCCAGCAGTGCCTACAGGGGGGCGTGGGGAGAATCTAGCAATCAGCCCCAGCATTTT. Residues: CASSAYRGAWGESSNQPQHF.

The rearrangement links TRBV16 to TRBJ2-7; 7 positions agree with TRBD1. Germline CDR1 KGHSY, CDR2 FQNENV. Unmatched junction bases numbered 9, after V lost 2 bases and J lost 2 bases. CDR3 length: 16 amino acids. The CDR3 is CASSQRPGTETYEQYF. The CDR3, as DNA: TGTGCCAGCAGCCAACGACCCGGGACAGAAACCTACGAGCAGTACTTC.

The J gene is TRBJ2-1, the V gene TRBV18; D remains unclear. CDR1 and CDR2 (germline): KGHSH, LQKENI. This CDR3 has 13 amino acids. Trimming removed 3 bases at V and 12 bases at J, with 15 bases between. CDR3 nucleotide sequence: TGTGCCAGCTCACCTGGACCAAATCGTTGGCAGTTCTTC. Translated: CASSPGPNRWQFF.

This chain uses TRBV5-1 with TRBJ2-1, with D tentatively TRBD2 (5 bases). This CDR3 has 14 residues. V shed 0 bases and J shed 7 bases, with 11 bases lying between them. Germline CDR1 and CDR2: SGHRS and YFSETQ. This chain's CDR3 is CASSLALGINEQFF. The CDR3 DNA reads as TGCGCCAGCAGCTTGGCACTAGGGATAAATGAGCAGTTCTTC. Full variable domain (outside the CDR3, taken from reference TRBV5-1 and TRBJ2-1): KAGVTQTPRYLIKTRGQQVTLSCSPISGHRSVSWYQQTPGQGLQFLFEYFSETQRNKGNFPGRFSGRQFSNSRSEMNVSTLELGDSALYLCASSLALGINEQFFGPGTRLTVL.

This clonotype was recorded many times. This chain connects TRBV20-1 to TRBJ1-1; D is perhaps TRBD1 (6 bases). The CDR3 loop spans 16 amino acids. Per germline, CDR1 DFQATT and CDR2 SNEGSKA (reference sequence). V was cut by 5 bases and J by 1 base, with 20 bases left in between. In DNA form, the CDR3 reads TGCAGTGCTCACAACGGCCGGGGGGCCGGGAACACTGAAGCTTTCTTT. Translated, it gives CSAHNGRGAGNTEAFF.

The chain carries TRBV6-4 and TRBJ2-2; no firm D call. Germline CDR1 reads MRHNA; CDR2 reads SNTAGT. The CDR3 contains 11 residues. Trimming took off 8 bases at V and 5 bases at J, with 6 bases between the two ends. The CDR3 region has the DNA TGTGCCAGCGGTACAACCGGGGAGCTGTTTTTT. Amino acid sequence: CASGTTGELFF.

CDR3 in amino acids: CAWSRNRDYGYTF. In DNA, the CDR3 is TGTGCCTGGAGTAGGAACAGGGACTATGGCTACACCTTC. The chain carries TRBV30 and TRBJ1-2; maybe TRBD1 (6 bases). The length of the CDR3 is 13 residues. From germline, CDR1 is GTSNPN and CDR2 SVGIG (reference sequence). Trimming removed 2 bases at V and 3 bases at J, with 10 bases between.

The chain recombines TRBV7-9 with TRBJ2-2; D not certain. In germline, CDR1 is SEHNR, CDR2 FQNEAQ (reference sequence). Trimming pared 4 bases from V and 10 bases from J, leaving 10 bases between. The CDR3 spans 12 residues. The CDR3 reads CASSSLGSELFF. CDR3 DNA sequence: TGTGCCAGCAGCTCCTTGGGCTCGGAGCTGTTTTTT.

This clonotype was recorded at least ten times. The chain joins TRBV27 to TRBJ2-1, with D possibly matching TRBD2 (5 bases). This CDR3 has 12 residues. The germline V and J ends were trimmed by 2 bases and 9 bases, with 8 bases remaining between them. In germline, CDR1 is MNHEY, CDR2 SMNVEV (reference sequence). CDR3 residues: CASSLPAGEQFF. The CDR3 DNA sequence: TGTGCCAGCAGTTTACCTGCGGGTGAGCAGTTCTTC.

This clonotype appeared many times. V gene TRBV28 combines with J gene TRBJ2-1; D is unclear. Germline assignment: CDR1 MDHEN and CDR2 SYDVKM. CDR3 size: 14 residues. The V end was cut by 1 base, the J end by 10 bases, with 14 bases between. CDR3 nucleotide sequence: TGTGCCAGCAGTTTATCCCCCAGTCGCCACGAGCAGTTCTTC. Its protein product is CASSLSPSRHEQFF.

This clonotype was observed at least ten times. The chain joins TRBV12-3 or TRBV12-4 to TRBJ2-1; 14 bases match TRBD2. V was pared by 6 bases and J by 1 base, with 8 bases of the junction left unmatched. This CDR3 spans 18 amino acids. Written as DNA, the CDR3 is TGTGCCAGCAGGCAGACTAGCGGGGGGGCGGGGTCCTACAATGAGCAGTTCTTC. This sequence encodes CASRQTSGGAGSYNEQFF.

The chain uses TRBV11-2 and TRBJ2-5; no clear D. There are 15 residues in the CDR3. Germline V gene sequence: CDR1 SGHAT, CDR2 FQNNGV. V shed 1 base and J shed 0 bases, with 9 bases lying between them. The CDR3 loop is CASSLGLRDQETQYF. As DNA, the CDR3 is TGTGCCAGCAGCTTAGGCCTCAGAGACCAAGAGACCCAGTACTTC.

In its sample, this clonotype was seen a few times. This sequence joins TRBV20-1 and TRBJ2-5, with 10 nucleotides matching TRBD2. Germline trimming cut 0 bases from V and 4 bases from J; bases unmatched to any gene: 14. The CDR3 loop spans 18 amino acids. Germline loops: CDR1 DFQATT, CDR2 SNEGSKA (reference sequence). In nucleotides, the CDR3 is TGCAGTGCTAGAGATCGGCTAGCGGGAGTTAGGTTGGGAGAGACCCAGTACTTC. This translates into CSARDRLAGVRLGETQYF.

Only a few counts were recorded for this clonotype. The V gene is TRBV2, the J gene TRBJ2-2; D gene unclear. The CDR3 loop spans 13 amino acids. Germline V gives CDR1 SNHLY, CDR2 FYNNEI. Trimming left V 2 bases short and J 15 bases short, with 16 bases between. CDR3 protein: CASSEFSRAKVFF. CDR3 coding DNA: TGTGCCAGCAGTGAATTCTCTCGGGCAAAGGTGTTTTTT.

The genes are TRBV2 and TRBJ2-6; D is perhaps TRBD2 (6 bases). Trimming took off 9 bases at V and 2 bases at J, with 11 bases between the two ends. This CDR3 is built from 14 residues. In germline, CDR1 is SNHLY, CDR2 FYNNEI. The CDR3 spells CAREWGAGANVLTF. As DNA, the CDR3 is TGTGCCAGGGAGTGGGGGGCTGGGGCCAACGTCCTGACTTTC.

This clonotype came up a few times. CDR3: CASSSPGGNYEQYF. In DNA, the CDR3 is TGTGCCAGCAGTTCCCCAGGAGGAAACTACGAGCAGTACTTC. The gene calls are TRBV28 and TRBJ2-7; tentative D call: TRBD2 (5 bases). The CDR3 has 14 residues. Germline V gives CDR1 MDHEN, CDR2 SYDVKM. Trimming stripped 4 bases from V and 3 bases from J, with 13 bases between.

This clonotype was counted ten times or more. V is TRBV20-1 and J is TRBJ2-1; 11 bases line up with TRBD2. There are 14 residues in the CDR3. Germline trimming cut 5 bases from V and 8 bases from J; bases unmatched to any gene: 8. The V gene's germline CDR1 is DFQATT and CDR2 SNEGSKA (reference sequence). DNA of the CDR3: TGCAGTGCTGTAGCGGGAGGGACGGGCGATGAGCAGTTCTTC. Protein product: CSAVAGGTGDEQFF.

This chain links TRBV30 with TRBJ1-5; perhaps TRBD1 as D (6 bases). Germline V gene sequence: CDR1 GTSNPN, CDR2 SVGIG (reference sequence). This CDR3 has 14 amino acids. Trimming cost V 2 bases and J 6 bases, with 14 bases left between them. DNA for the CDR3: TGTGCCTGGAGTCTTCGACAGGTCGGTCAGCCCCAGCATTTT. Its protein product is CAWSLRQVGQPQHF.

This clonotype was counted at least ten times. The chain couples TRBV6-1 to TRBJ2-3; 14 bases map to TRBD2. The V gene's germline CDR1 is MNHNS and CDR2 SASEGT. The length of the CDR3 is 18 residues. With V trimmed by 6 bases and J by 5 bases, 13 bases remained unmatched. CDR3 region: CASRPGTSGSWVGDTQYF. The CDR3 region has the DNA TGTGCCAGCAGACCCGGGACTAGCGGGAGTTGGGTGGGAGATACGCAGTATTTT.